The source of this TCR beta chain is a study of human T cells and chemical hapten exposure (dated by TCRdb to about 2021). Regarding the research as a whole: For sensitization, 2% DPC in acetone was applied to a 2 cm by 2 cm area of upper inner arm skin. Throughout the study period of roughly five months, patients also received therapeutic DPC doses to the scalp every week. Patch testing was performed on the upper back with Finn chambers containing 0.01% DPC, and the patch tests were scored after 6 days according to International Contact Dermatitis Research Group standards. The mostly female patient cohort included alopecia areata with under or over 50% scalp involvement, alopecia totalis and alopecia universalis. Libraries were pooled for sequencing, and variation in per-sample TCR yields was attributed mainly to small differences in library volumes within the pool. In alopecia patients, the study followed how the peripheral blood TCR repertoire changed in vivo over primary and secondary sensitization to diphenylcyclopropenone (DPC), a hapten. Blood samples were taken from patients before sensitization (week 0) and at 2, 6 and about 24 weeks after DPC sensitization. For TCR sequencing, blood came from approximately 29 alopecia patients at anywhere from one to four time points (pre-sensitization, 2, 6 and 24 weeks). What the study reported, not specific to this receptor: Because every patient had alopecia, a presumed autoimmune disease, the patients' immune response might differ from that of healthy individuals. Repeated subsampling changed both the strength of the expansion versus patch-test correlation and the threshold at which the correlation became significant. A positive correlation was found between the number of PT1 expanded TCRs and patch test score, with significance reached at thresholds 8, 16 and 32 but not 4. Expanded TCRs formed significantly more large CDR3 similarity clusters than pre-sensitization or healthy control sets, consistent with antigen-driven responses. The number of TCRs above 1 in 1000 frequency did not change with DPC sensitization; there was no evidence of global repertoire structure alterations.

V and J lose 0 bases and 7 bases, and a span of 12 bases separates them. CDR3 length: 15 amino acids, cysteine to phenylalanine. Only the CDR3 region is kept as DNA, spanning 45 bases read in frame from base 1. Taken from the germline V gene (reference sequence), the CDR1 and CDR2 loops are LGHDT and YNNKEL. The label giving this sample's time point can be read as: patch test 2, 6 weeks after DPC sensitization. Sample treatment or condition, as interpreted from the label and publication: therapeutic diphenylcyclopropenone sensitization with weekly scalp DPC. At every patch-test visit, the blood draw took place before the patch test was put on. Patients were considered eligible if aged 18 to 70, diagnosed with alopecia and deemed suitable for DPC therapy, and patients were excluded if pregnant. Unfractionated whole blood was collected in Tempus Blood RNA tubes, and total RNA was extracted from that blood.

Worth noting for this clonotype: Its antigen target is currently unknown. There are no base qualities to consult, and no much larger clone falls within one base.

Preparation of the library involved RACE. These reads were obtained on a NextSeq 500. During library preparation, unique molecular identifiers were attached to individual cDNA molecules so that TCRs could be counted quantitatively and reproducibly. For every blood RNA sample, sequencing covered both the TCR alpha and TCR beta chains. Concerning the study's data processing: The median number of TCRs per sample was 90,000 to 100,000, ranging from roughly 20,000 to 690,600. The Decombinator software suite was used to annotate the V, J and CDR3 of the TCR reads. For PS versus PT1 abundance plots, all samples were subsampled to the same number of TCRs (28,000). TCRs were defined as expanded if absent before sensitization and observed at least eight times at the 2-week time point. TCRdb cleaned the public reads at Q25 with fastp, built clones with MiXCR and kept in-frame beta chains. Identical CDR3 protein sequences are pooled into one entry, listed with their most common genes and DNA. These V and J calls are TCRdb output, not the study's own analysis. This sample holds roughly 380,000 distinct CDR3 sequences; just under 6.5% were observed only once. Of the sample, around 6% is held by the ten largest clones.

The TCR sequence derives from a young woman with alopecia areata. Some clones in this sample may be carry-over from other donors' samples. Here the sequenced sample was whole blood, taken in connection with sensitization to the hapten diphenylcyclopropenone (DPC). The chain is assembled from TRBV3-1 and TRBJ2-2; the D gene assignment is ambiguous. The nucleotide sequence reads TGTGCCAGCAGCCAAGATAGACAAAAGGGCGGGGAGCTGTTTTTT. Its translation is CASSQDRQKGGELFF. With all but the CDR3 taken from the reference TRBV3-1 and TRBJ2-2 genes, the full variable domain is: DTAVSQTPKYLVTQMGNDKSIKCEQNLGHDTMYWYKQDSKKFLKIMFSYNNKELIINETVPNRFSPKSPDKAHLNLHINSLELGDSAVYFCASSQDRQKGGELFFGEGSRLTVL.